This T cell receptor (beta chain) was retrieved from a study of identical twins. Study-wide results and limits: Monozygotic twin pairs showed more out-of-frame TCR alpha sharing than models estimated.

Points on this clonotype: What it binds is unknown.

TCRdb re-called the 5' RACE reads through MiXCR, storing one row per CDR3 protein. The sample lists 650,000 to 750,000 distinct CDR3 sequences; around 20% were seen once. The CDR3 is 17 amino acids. Germline V lookup: CDR1 SGDLS, CDR2 YYNGEE. V gave up 0 bases and J gave up 0 bases; unmatched junction bases: 7. The same data also contributed to another study, on T cells expressing NK-cell markers. That paper states: The CD3+CD56-NKG2C+ fraction was also led by these clonotypes in several donors.

The clonotype was recovered from a woman between 18 and 29 years old in good health. The rearrangement links TRBV9 to TRBJ2-3; 7 nucleotides agree with TRBD2. Sequencing was performed on PBMCs. The DNA of the CDR3 is TGTGCCAGCAGCGTAGCGGGAGGCCGGATTAGCACAGATACGCAGTATTTT. Translating it yields CASSVAGGRISTDTQYF.